This T cell receptor beta chain was captured in a study of T cell changes during pregnancy in multiple sclerosis. Sequencing used immunoSEQ multiplex PCR; TCRdb keeps in-frame clones, though not all of them. The sample includes approximately 49,000 clones, around 92% seen only once; the top ten take more than 0.95%. CDR1 is MNHEY and CDR2 is SVGAGI in the germline V gene. CDR3 length equals 14 residues. The ends were cut back, 7 bases at V and 1 base at J, with 13 bases in the middle. V gene TRBV6-5 combines with J gene TRBJ1-1; D perhaps matches TRBD1 (5 bases). Here the sequenced sample was peripheral blood, taken after pregnancy. This receptor was identified in a female donor with multiple sclerosis, enrolled in a pregnancy study. The CDR3 DNA sequence: TGTGCCAGCACCTCCCCGGGGGGGAACACTGAAGCTTTCTTT. The encoded protein is CASTSPGGNTEAFF.